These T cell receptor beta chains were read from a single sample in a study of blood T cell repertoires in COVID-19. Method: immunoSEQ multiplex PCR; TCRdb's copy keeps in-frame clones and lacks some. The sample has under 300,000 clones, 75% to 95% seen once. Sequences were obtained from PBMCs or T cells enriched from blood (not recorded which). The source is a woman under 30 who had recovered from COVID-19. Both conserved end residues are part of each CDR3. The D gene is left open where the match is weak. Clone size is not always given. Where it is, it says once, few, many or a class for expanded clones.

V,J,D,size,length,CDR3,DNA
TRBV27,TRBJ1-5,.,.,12,CASSSYNQPQHF,TGTGCCAGCAGTTCCTATAATCAGCCCCAGCATTTT
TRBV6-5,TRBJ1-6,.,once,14,CASITAGVASPLHF,TGTGCCAGCATCACGGCAGGGGTTGCTTCACCCCTCCACTTT
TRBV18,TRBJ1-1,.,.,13,CASSPSQGTEAFF,TGTGCCAGCTCACCATCCCAGGGGACTGAAGCTTTCTTT
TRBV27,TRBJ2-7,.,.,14,CASSLVRDSYEQYF,TGTGCCAGCAGTTTGGTGCGGGATTCCTACGAGCAGTACTTC
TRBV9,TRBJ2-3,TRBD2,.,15,CASSVTSGSADTQYF,TGTGCCAGCAGCGTAACTAGCGGGAGTGCAGATACGCAGTATTTT
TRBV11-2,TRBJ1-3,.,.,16,CASSLAAGVTGNTIYF,TGTGCCAGCAGCTTAGCGGCAGGGGTAACTGGAAACACCATATATTTT
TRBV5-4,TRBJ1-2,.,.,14,CASSLPTGSYGYTF,TGTGCCAGCAGCCTACCTACGGGGTCTTACGGCTACACCTTC
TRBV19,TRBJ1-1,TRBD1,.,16,CASSQTGAGRWTEAFF,TGTGCCAGTAGTCAGACAGGGGCGGGAAGATGGACTGAAGCTTTCTTT
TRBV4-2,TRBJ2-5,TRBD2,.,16,CASSRSTSGGAETQYF,TGTGCCAGCAGCCGATCGACTAGCGGGGGGGCAGAGACCCAGTACTTC
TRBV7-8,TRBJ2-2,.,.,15,CASSFSGGATGELFF,TGTGCCAGCAGCTTCTCTGGCGGGGCCACCGGGGAGCTGTTTTTT
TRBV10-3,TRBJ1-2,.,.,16,CAISDQQRTDGYGYTF,TGTGCCATCAGTGACCAGCAAAGGACAGATGGCTATGGCTACACCTTC
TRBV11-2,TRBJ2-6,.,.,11,CASSLVLSPTF,TGTGCCAGCAGCTTAGTCTTATCCCCGACTTTC
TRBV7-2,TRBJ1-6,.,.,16,CASSLAPGARYSPLHF,TGTGCCAGCAGCTTAGCTCCAGGGGCGCGTTATTCACCCCTCCACTTT
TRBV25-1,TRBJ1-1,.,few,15,CASMGAFGGGTEAFF,TGTGCCAGCATGGGCGCTTTCGGGGGAGGCACTGAAGCTTTCTTT
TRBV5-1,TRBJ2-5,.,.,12,CASSLEAETQYF,TGCGCCAGCAGCTTGGAAGCGGAGACCCAGTACTTC
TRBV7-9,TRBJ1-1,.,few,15,CASSLVGPENTEAFF,TGTGCCAGCAGCTTAGTGGGGCCTGAGAACACTGAAGCTTTCTTT
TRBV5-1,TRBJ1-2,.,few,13,CASSLDRDYGYTF,TGCGCCAGCAGCCTGGACCGAGACTATGGCTACACCTTC
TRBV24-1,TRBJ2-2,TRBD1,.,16,CATSDFGQGNTGELFF,TGTGCCACCAGTGATTTCGGACAGGGGAACACCGGGGAGCTGTTTTTT
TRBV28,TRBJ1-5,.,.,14,CASNLQGPNQPQHF,TGTGCCAGCAACCTACAGGGCCCGAATCAGCCCCAGCATTTT
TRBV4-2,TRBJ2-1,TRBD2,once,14,CASSQGGGYNEQFF,TGTGCCAGCAGCCAAGGGGGAGGGTACAATGAGCAGTTCTTC
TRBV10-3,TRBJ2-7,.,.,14,CAISEYSNSYEQYF,TGTGCCATCAGTGAGTACAGCAACTCCTACGAGCAGTACTTC
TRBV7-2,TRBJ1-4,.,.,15,CASSGEGQINEKLFF,TGTGCCAGCAGCGGAGAAGGACAGATTAATGAAAAACTGTTTTTT
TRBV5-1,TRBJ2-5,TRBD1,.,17,CASSSRDRIGGLETQYF,TGCGCCAGCAGCTCCCGGGACAGGATCGGGGGCTTGGAGACCCAGTACTTC
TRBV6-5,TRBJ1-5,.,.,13,CASSYSGDQPQHF,TGTGCCAGCAGTTATTCGGGGGATCAGCCCCAGCATTTT
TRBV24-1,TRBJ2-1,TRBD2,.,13,CATSGLAGEQQFF,TGTGCCACCAGCGGACTAGCGGGAGAGCAGCAGTTCTTC
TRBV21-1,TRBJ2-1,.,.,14,CAIRVRGRDNEQFF,TGTGCCATAAGGGTTCGGGGTCGGGACAATGAGCAGTTCTTC
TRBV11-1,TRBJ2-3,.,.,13,CASEDTLSDTQYF,TGTGCTTCCGAGGACACCCTCTCGGATACGCAGTATTTT
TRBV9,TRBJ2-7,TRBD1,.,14,CASSVGQGVYEQYF,TGTGCCAGCAGCGTAGGACAGGGGGTTTACGAGCAGTACTTC
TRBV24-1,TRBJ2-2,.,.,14,CATSGPRDTGELFF,TGTGCCACCAGTGGTCCGAGGGACACCGGGGAGCTGTTTTTT
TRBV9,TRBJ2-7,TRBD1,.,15,CASSTQQGEWYEQYF,TGTGCCAGCAGCACCCAACAGGGGGAATGGTACGAGCAGTACTTC
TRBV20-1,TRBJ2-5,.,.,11,CSASLQETQYF,TGCAGTGCTAGTCTTCAAGAGACCCAGTACTTC
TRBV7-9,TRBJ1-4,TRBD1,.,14,CASSQDRAREKLFF,TGTGCCAGCAGCCAAGACAGGGCACGAGAAAAACTGTTTTTT
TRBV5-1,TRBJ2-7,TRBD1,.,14,CASSSGQGIDEQYF,TGCGCCAGCAGCTCGGGACAGGGTATAGACGAGCAGTACTTC
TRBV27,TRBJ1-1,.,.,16,CASSLSWGPLGTEAFF,TGTGCCAGCAGTTTAAGTTGGGGGCCTCTAGGCACTGAAGCTTTCTTT
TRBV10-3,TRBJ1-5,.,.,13,CAISGQVDQPQHF,TGTGCCATCAGTGGGCAGGTAGATCAGCCCCAGCATTTT
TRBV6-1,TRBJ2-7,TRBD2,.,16,CASSESLAGGLYEQYF,TGTGCCAGCAGTGAAAGTCTAGCGGGAGGCCTCTACGAGCAGTACTTC
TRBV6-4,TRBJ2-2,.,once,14,CASSRDAAVGELFF,TGTGCCAGCAGTAGAGACGCCGCGGTCGGGGAGCTGTTTTTT
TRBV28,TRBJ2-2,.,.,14,CASSLGQNTGELFF,TGTGCCAGCAGTTTAGGACAGAACACCGGGGAGCTGTTTTTT
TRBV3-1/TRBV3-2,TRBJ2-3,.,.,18,CASSQYSGTGQGTDTQYF,TGTGCCAGCAGCCAATATAGCGGGACAGGACAGGGGACAGATACGCAGTATTTT
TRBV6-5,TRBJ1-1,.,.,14,CASSSGALGTEAFF,TGTGCCAGCAGTTCAGGGGCTTTGGGCACTGAAGCTTTCTTT
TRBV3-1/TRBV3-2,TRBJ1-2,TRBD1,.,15,CASSRAGQGNYGYTF,TGTGCCAGCAGCCGGGCGGGACAGGGAAACTATGGCTACACCTTC
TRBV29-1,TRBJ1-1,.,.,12,CSVATTGTEAFF,TGCAGCGTTGCTACGACAGGTACTGAAGCTTTCTTT
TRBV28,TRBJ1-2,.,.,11,CASGQGFGYTF,TGTGCCAGCGGCCAGGGTTTTGGCTACACCTTC
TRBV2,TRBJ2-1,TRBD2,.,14,CASSGLAGVGEQFF,TGTGCCAGCAGTGGGCTAGCGGGAGTAGGCGAGCAGTTCTTC
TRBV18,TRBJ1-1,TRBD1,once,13,CASSTQGALSAFF,TGTGCCAGCTCAACTCAGGGGGCCCTTTCAGCTTTCTTT
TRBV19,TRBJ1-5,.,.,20,CASSWLGGWQPPNSNQPQHF,TGTGCCAGTAGCTGGCTTGGGGGGTGGCAACCTCCAAATAGCAATCAGCCCCAGCATTTT
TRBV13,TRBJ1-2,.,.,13,CASSPGTFGGYTF,TGTGCCAGCAGCCCAGGGACTTTTGGTGGCTACACCTTC
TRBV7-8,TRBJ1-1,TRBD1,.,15,CASSSDRGLSTEAFF,TGTGCCAGCAGCTCGGACAGGGGGCTGAGCACTGAAGCTTTCTTT
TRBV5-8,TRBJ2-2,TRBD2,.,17,CASRPGSGRTNTGELFF,TGTGCCAGCAGACCTGGTAGCGGGAGAACGAACACCGGGGAGCTGTTTTTT
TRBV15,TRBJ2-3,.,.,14,CATSRDRYTDTQYF,TGTGCCACCAGCAGAGATAGATACACAGATACGCAGTATTTT
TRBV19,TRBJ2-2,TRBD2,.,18,CASSPLGGTSAYTGELFF,TGTGCCAGTAGTCCCTTGGGGGGGACTAGCGCCTACACCGGGGAGCTGTTTTTT
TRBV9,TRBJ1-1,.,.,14,CASSVVGVGTEAFF,TGTGCCAGCAGCGTAGTAGGGGTGGGAACTGAAGCTTTCTTT
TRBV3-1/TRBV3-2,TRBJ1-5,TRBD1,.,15,CASSPGQPFHQPQHF,TGTGCCAGCAGCCCGGGACAGCCTTTTCATCAGCCCCAGCATTTT
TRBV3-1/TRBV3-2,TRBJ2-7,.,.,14,CASSQVGPGYEQYF,TGTGCCAGCAGCCAAGTAGGGCCGGGATACGAGCAGTACTTC